This paragraph reports one T cell receptor beta chain. Its antigen is unidentified. This CDR3 is 14 amino acids long. CDR1 and CDR2 (germline): SGHAT, FQNNGV. The germline V and J ends were trimmed by 0 bases and 3 bases, with 9 bases remaining between them. This record belongs to a study of T cell repertoires in urothelial bladder cancer. Study-wide background: The roughly twelve resected lesions were three cT0, three cTa, three cT1 and three cT2 or greater. General observations from the study: Carcinoma specimens had fewer T cells than benign specimens. Median infiltrating lymphocyte percentage was 1.5% to 2.5% in carcinoma specimens. Up to 17% of carcinoma infiltrating lymphocytes belonged to one T-cell clone.

Clones were read by immunoSEQ multiplex PCR, and TCRdb kept only the in-frame ones, dropping some. The sample carries about 10,000 clones, around 58% recorded once. The V and J genes are TRBV11-2 and TRBJ2-7; D gene ambiguous. This TCR was recovered from a human donor with urothelial carcinoma. The sequencing sample was made of tumor-infiltrating cells from bladder cancer. The CDR3 coding sequence is TGTGCCAGCAGCTTAGAGTCGCTTTACTACGAGCAGTACTTC. Its protein product is CASSLESLYYEQYF.